This TCR beta chain came from a study of cytomegalovirus exposure and HLA in healthy donors. Study-wide points: Later analysis associated a missense DCLRE1C variant with TCR beta V- and J-gene trimming. In an earlier analysis, in fewer than 700 donors, most V segments appeared productive either ~87% or ~30% of the time. It was taken for granted in presence/absence analyses that sequencing depth across donors was roughly uniform.

Remarks on this clone: Antigen unknown.

The PCR had 60 Vbeta and 13 Jbeta primers. This table comes from immunoSEQ multiplex PCR, and its TCRdb copy is limited to in-frame clones, with some not included. The profile shows under 200,000 clones, roughly 85% of them singletons. The CDR3 extends over 15 amino acids. Germline-derived CDR1 and CDR2 are SGHDN and FVKESK. Trimming shortened V by 4 bases and J by 3 bases, and 14 bases separated the two germline ends. The receptor's source is a woman in her 40s in good health and CMV-seronegative. The sample taken for sequencing was PBMCs. The chain couples TRBV14 to TRBJ2-3; TRBD2 is a possible D gene (5 bases). CDR3 sequence: CASSPYGVRTDTQYF. CDR3 sequence (DNA): TGTGCCAGCAGCCCGTACGGGGTTCGGACAGATACGCAGTATTTT.